This is a list of T cell receptor beta chains from one sample in a study of cytomegalovirus exposure and HLA in healthy donors. Measured with immunoSEQ multiplex PCR; TCRdb has only the in-frame clones, and not every one. The sample includes some 150,000 clones, 60% to 85% of them seen just once. Sequencing used PBMCs. Receptors originate from a man aged 30-40 years in good health and CMV-seropositive. Both conserved end residues are trimmed from each CDR3.

V gene	CDR3 length	J gene	CDR3 protein
TRBV12-5	14	TRBJ2-2	ASGSAGFANTGELF
TRBV2	12	TRBJ1-4	ASRAQPGSEKLF
TRBV11-2	12	TRBJ2-5	ASSLRRGEETQY
TRBV5-1	14	TRBJ2-7	ASSLDTGRGLYEQY
TRBV4-1	14	TRBJ2-1	ASSHRRQQTGNEQF
TRBV6-5	13	TRBJ1-5	ASRRQASGNQPQH
TRBV7-2	10	TRBJ2-7	ASSLQGDSRY
TRBV30	11	TRBJ2-2	ANTGINTGELF
TRBV6-5	13	TRBJ2-7	ASRQIRDRADEQY
TRBV10-1	15	TRBJ2-7	ASSKGIAGGSSYEQY
TRBV30	13	TRBJ2-2	AWERGLGNTGELF
TRBV6-1	12	TRBJ2-7	ASRGQGGTYEQY
TRBV6-1	14	TRBJ2-5	ASSEEAGGLGETQY
TRBV14	12	TRBJ1-4	ASSQGVGLRELF
TRBV4-2	12	TRBJ1-1	ASSHNGGNTEAF
TRBV5-1	9	TRBJ2-1	ASTTGGEQF
TRBV27	12	TRBJ1-1	ASSLVGGDTEAF
TRBV5-1	14	TRBJ1-1	ASSRESSGLNTEAF
TRBV7-9	12	TRBJ2-7	ASSFAQGAYEQY
TRBV7-3	12	TRBJ2-1	ASSLTRALNEQF
TRBV7-9	12	TRBJ1-1	ASTLRRGDTEAF
TRBV9	11	TRBJ1-1	ASSTPGQKEAF
TRBV19	10	TRBJ2-7	ASSVGQSEQY
TRBV6-6	12	TRBJ2-7	ASSYRGLAYEQY
TRBV9	12	TRBJ1-5	ASSSTGTNQPQH
TRBV30	15	TRBJ1-5	AWSSRVGRESNQPQH
TRBV6-1	13	TRBJ1-2	ASSEGQGRNYGYT
TRBV4-3	14	TRBJ2-2	ASSQGGQGGTGELF
TRBV6-5	13	TRBJ1-2	ASSYAGQGVYGYT
TRBV5-4	16	TRBJ1-3	ASSPSYDREKAGNTIY
TRBV27	10	TRBJ2-2	ATREYTGELF
TRBV5-6	13	TRBJ1-3	ASSLYRGSGNTIY
TRBV6-1	12	TRBJ2-7	ASPRDRPSYEQY
TRBV6-1	11	TRBJ1-4	ASSEQGKEKLF
TRBV30	10	TRBJ2-6	AELSGANVLT
TRBV30	12	TRBJ1-4	AWSVGAIARKLF
TRBV29-1	10	TRBJ2-3	SVAGGRDTQY
TRBV2	11	TRBJ1-4	ASSGRNNEKLF